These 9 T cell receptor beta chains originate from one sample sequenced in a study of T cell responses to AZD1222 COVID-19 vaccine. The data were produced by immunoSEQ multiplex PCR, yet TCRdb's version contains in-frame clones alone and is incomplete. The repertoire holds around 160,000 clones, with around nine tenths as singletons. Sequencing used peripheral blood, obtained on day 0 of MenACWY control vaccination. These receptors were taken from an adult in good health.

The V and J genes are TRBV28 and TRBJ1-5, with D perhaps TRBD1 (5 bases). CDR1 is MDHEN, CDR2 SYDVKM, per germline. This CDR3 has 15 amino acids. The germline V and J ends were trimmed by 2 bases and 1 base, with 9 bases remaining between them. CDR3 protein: CASSLHGASNQPQHF. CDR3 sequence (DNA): TGTGCCAGCAGTTTACACGGGGCCAGCAATCAGCCCCAGCATTTT.

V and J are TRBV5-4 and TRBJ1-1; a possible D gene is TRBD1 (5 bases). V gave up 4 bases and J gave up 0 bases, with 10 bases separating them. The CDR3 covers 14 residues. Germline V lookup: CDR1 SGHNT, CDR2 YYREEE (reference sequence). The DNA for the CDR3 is TGTGCCAGCAGCAAAGGGACGATGAACACTGAAGCTTTCTTT. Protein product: CASSKGTMNTEAFF.

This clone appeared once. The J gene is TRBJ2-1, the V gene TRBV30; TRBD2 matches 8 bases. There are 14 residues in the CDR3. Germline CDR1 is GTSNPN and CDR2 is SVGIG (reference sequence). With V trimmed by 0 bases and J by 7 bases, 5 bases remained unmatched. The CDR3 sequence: CAWSVLAGLNEQFF. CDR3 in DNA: TGTGCCTGGAGTGTTTTAGCGGGATTAAATGAGCAGTTCTTC.

CDR3 amino acids: CASSLMGGGWDEQYF. The CDR3 DNA reads as TGTGCCAGCAGCTTAATGGGGGGAGGTTGGGACGAGCAGTACTTC. The V and J genes are TRBV7-3 and TRBJ2-7; a possible D gene is TRBD2 (6 bases). The germline CDR1 and CDR2 sequences are SGHTA and FQGTGA. V lost 1 base, J lost 5 bases, and 15 bases lay in between. The CDR3 extends over 15 amino acids.

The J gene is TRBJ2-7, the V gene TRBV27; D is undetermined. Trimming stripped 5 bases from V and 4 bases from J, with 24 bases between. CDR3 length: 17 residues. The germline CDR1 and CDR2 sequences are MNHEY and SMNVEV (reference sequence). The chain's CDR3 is CASSQRPPLMDPYEQYF. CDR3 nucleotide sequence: TGTGCCAGCAGTCAACGGCCGCCCTTAATGGATCCTTACGAGCAGTACTTC.

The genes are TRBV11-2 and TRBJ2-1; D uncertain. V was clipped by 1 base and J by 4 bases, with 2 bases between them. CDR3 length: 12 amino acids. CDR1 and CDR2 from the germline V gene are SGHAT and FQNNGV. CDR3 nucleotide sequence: TGTGCCAGCAGCTTAGGGTACAATGAGCAGTTCTTC. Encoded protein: CASSLGYNEQFF.

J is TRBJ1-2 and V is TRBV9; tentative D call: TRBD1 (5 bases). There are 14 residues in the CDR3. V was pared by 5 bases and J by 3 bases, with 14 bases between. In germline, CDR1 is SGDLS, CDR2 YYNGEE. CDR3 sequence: CASRPAGGDYGYTF. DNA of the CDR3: TGTGCCAGCAGGCCAGCGGGGGGGGACTATGGCTACACCTTC.

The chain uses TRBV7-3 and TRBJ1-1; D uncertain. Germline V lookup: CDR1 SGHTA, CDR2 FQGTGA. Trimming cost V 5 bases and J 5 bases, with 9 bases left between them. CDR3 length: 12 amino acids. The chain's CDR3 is CASSPGWTEAFF. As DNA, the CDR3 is TGTGCCAGCAGCCCGGGTTGGACTGAAGCTTTCTTT.

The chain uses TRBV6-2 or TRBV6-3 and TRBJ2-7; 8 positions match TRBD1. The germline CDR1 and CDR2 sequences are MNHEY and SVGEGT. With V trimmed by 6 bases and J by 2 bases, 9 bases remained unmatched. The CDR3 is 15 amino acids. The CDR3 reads CASSPDRGGPYEQYF. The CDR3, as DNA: TGTGCCAGCAGCCCTGACAGGGGTGGTCCCTACGAGCAGTACTTC.